This TCR beta chain appears in the sequencing data of a study of T cell clonotyping in hematopoietic cell transplantation. Study details: Recipient samples before transplant were obtained post-cytoreduction. Study conclusions and caveats: Graft donor and pretransplant recipient Inverse Simpson Index values predicted broader posttransplant TCR diversity. Few recipient clonotypes overlapped donors; over 95% were de novo at given depth. Recipient TCR diversity dropped after transplant; expanded clonotypes rose from day 30 to 180.

The time point: recipient sample about 28 days before transplant, after cytoreduction. The ends were cut back, 0 bases at V and 3 bases at J, with 9 bases in the middle. CDR3 size: 14 residues. Germline V gives CDR1 SGHRS, CDR2 YFSETQ. As for this clone: Its antigen is unknown.

Measured with immunoSEQ multiplex PCR; TCRdb has only the in-frame clones, and not every one. The sample records around 27,000 clones, more than 70% being singletons. This TCR derives from a man between 45 and 60 years old with myelodysplastic syndrome. Some clones in this sample may be carry-over from other donors' samples. The input for sequencing was peripheral blood mononuclear cells, taken before stem cell transplant. The chain carries TRBV5-1 and TRBJ1-1; perhaps TRBD1 as D (6 bases). The CDR3 spells CASSLVDSYTEAFF. DNA for the CDR3: TGCGCCAGCAGCTTGGTGGACAGCTACACTGAAGCTTTCTTT. The variable domain in full, completed from reference TRBV5-1 and TRBJ1-1, reads KAGVTQTPRYLIKTRGQQVTLSCSPISGHRSVSWYQQTPGQGLQFLFEYFSETQRNKGNFPGRFSGRQFSNSRSEMNVSTLELGDSALYLCASSLVDSYTEAFFGQGTRLTVV.